Listed here are 24 T cell receptor beta chains from one sample, sequenced in a study of blood T cell repertoires in COVID-19. Measured with immunoSEQ multiplex PCR; TCRdb has only the in-frame clones, and not every one. Of about 49,000 clones listed, more than 80% are singletons. The sequenced material came from peripheral blood. The receptor set was obtained from a man aged 55-75 years with COVID-19, enrolled during active disease.

This chain links TRBV19 with TRBJ2-1, with 7 bases that match TRBD2. This CDR3 has 17 amino acids. J gave up 12 bases and V 3 bases, and 20 bases lay outside the gene matches. Germline V gene lookup returns CDR1 LNHDA and CDR2 SQIVND (reference sequence). The CDR3 sequence: CASSMGGRGGSLRGQFF. DNA for the CDR3: TGTGCCAGTAGTATGGGTGGAAGGGGCGGGAGTCTCCGGGGGCAGTTCTTC.

The V call is TRBV9, the J call TRBJ1-3; no reliable D call. Germline assignment: CDR1 SGDLS and CDR2 YYNGEE. This CDR3 contains 15 residues. V was cut by 4 bases and J by 4 bases, with 15 bases left in between. The CDR3: CASSPWLTGGNTIYF. CDR3 bases: TGTGCCAGCAGCCCCTGGTTAACGGGAGGAAACACCATATATTTT. The variable domain in full, completed from reference TRBV9 and TRBJ1-3, reads DSGVTQTPKHLITATGQRVTLRCSPRSGDLSVYWYQQSLDQGLQFLIQYYNGEERAKGNILERFSAQQFPDLHSELNLSSLELGDSALYFCASSPWLTGGNTIYFGEGSWLTVV.

This sequence joins TRBV6-5 and TRBJ1-5, with 8 bases matching TRBD1. CDR3 length equals 15 residues. Germline V gene sequence: CDR1 MNHEY, CDR2 SVGAGI. V was clipped by 6 bases and J by 1 base; unmatched bases: 5. The CDR3 DNA reads TGTGCCAGCAGGTCAACAGGGGGAAGCAATCAGCCCCAGCATTTT. Amino acids: CASRSTGGSNQPQHF.

The CDR3, as DNA: TGTGCCAGCAGATCAGCGGGAGTTTCCACAGATACGCAGTATTTT. It yields the protein CASRSAGVSTDTQYF. The gene calls are TRBV6-5 and TRBJ2-3, with 8 positions matching TRBD2. The CDR3 length is 15 residues. V lost 6 bases to trimming and J lost 2 bases; unmatched junction nucleotides: 7. The germline V gene encodes CDR1 MNHEY and CDR2 SVGAGI.

V usage is TRBV6-5 and J usage is TRBJ2-3; D remains ambiguous. CDR1 and CDR2 from the germline V gene are MNHEY and SVGAGI. The CDR3 has 14 residues. Trimming shortened V by 4 bases and J by 7 bases, and 15 bases separated the two germline ends. CDR3 amino acids: CASSSPTPGYTQYF. Written as DNA, the CDR3 is TGTGCCAGCAGTTCGCCGACTCCGGGTTATACGCAGTATTTT.

The chain combines TRBV11-2 with TRBJ1-1; D is perhaps TRBD1 (5 bases). The CDR3 covers 14 residues. Germline assignment: CDR1 SGHAT and CDR2 FQNNGV. The V end was cut by 2 bases, the J end by 5 bases, with 12 bases between. The CDR3 sequence: CASSLTGSRTEAFF. The CDR3 nucleotides read TGTGCCAGCAGCTTAACAGGCAGCCGGACTGAAGCTTTCTTT.

The chain has TRBV5-1 and TRBJ2-2, with D tentatively TRBD1 (7 bases). Germline V gene data show CDR1 as SGHRS and CDR2 as YFSETQ. Deletions cut 6 bases from V and 2 bases from J, with 14 bases between. The CDR3 spans 15 residues. Here the CDR3 DNA reads TGCGCCAGCAAGGAGGGGGCAGTAAACACCGGGGAGCTGTTTTTT. Its translation is CASKEGAVNTGELFF.

This chain links TRBV5-1 with TRBJ2-1, with 8 bases matching TRBD2. There are 20 residues in the CDR3. After removal of 0 bases from V and 9 bases from J, the junction contained 23 bases not matched to a gene. Germline CDR1 SGHRS, CDR2 YFSETQ. The CDR3 region is CASSLAGQGILGGRIGEQFF. The CDR3 DNA follows: TGCGCCAGCAGCTTGGCTGGCCAGGGGATATTGGGCGGGAGGATTGGTGAGCAGTTCTTC.

The rearrangement links TRBV4-1 to TRBJ1-5; D call uncertain. Trimming stripped 1 base from V and 3 bases from J, with 10 bases between. The CDR3 loop spans 15 amino acids. Germline V gene sequence: CDR1 MGHRA, CDR2 YSYEKL. CDR3 sequence: CASSQGPRSNQPQHF. The CDR3 region has the DNA TGCGCCAGCAGCCAAGGTCCCAGGTCCAATCAGCCCCAGCATTTT.

The rearrangement links TRBV6-5 to TRBJ1-2; the match to TRBD1 covers 7 bases. V lost 6 bases and J lost 5; bases outside the gene matches: 6. Germline V gene data show CDR1 as MNHEY and CDR2 as SVGAGI. This CDR3 spans 13 amino acids. Here the CDR3 DNA reads TGTGCCAGCAGCTTCGGGACAGAGTATGGCTACACCTTC. Its translation is CASSFGTEYGYTF.

V gene TRBV3-1 (or the pseudogene TRBV3-2) combines with J gene TRBJ1-2; perhaps TRBD1 as D (6 bases). Deletions cut 1 base from V and 2 bases from J, with 11 bases between. CDR3 length equals 15 residues. Looked up from germline, CDR1 is LGHDT and CDR2 is YNNKEL (reference sequence). In DNA form, the CDR3 reads TGTGCCAGCAGCCAAGGAGGGACATTCAACTATGGCTACACCTTC. As protein: CASSQGGTFNYGYTF.

The V and J genes are TRBV28 and TRBJ1-5; the D is unclear. The CDR3 runs to 15 residues. CDR1 and CDR2 from the germline V gene are MDHEN and SYDVKM. V was pared by 5 bases and J by 6 bases, with 17 bases between. CDR3 sequence: CASSPGPGYSQPQHF. In DNA form, the CDR3 reads TGTGCCAGCAGTCCAGGTCCGGGGTACAGTCAGCCCCAGCATTTT.

For this clone: This same CDR3 is encoded by further DNA sequences in the sample. This sequence joins TRBV7-2 and TRBJ1-4; 8 nucleotides agree with TRBD1. The CDR3 loop spans 14 amino acids. Germline V CDR1 and CDR2: SGHTA, FQGNSA. J gave up 7 bases and V 5 bases, and 6 bases lay outside the gene matches. In DNA, the CDR3 is TGTGCCAGCAGCCCCGACAGGGGTGGTGAAAAACTGTTTTTT. Amino acids: CASSPDRGGEKLFF.

V is TRBV30 and J is TRBJ1-2, with D perhaps TRBD1 (6 bases). CDR3 length equals 14 residues. CDR1 is GTSNPN, CDR2 SVGIG, per germline (reference sequence). Between the trimmed V and J ends, which lost 4 bases and 8 bases, there was a span of 20 bases. The CDR3 sequence is CAWTSRGGTRGYTF. The CDR3 DNA reads as TGTGCCTGGACCAGTAGGGGGGGGACGAGAGGCTACACCTTC.

The genes are TRBV21-1 and TRBJ2-1; the D call TRBD2 from the table was never checked on the DNA. TRBV21-1 represents a pseudogene. The CDR3 is 12 amino acids. The CDR3 DNA follows: TGTCAGAGAGCGGGGATATACAATGAGCAGTTCTTC. Protein product: CQRAGIYNEQFF.

The CDR3 region is CASTGGNYGYTF. DNA of the CDR3: TGTGCCAGTACGGGGGGAAACTATGGCTACACCTTC. This chain connects TRBV19 to TRBJ1-2; tentatively, D is TRBD1 (5 bases). Germline-derived CDR1 and CDR2 are LNHDA and SQIVND (reference sequence). Trimming removed 7 bases at V and 2 bases at J, with 8 bases between. The CDR3 length is 12 residues.

The V gene is TRBV5-6, the J gene TRBJ2-1; TRBD2 agrees at 9 bases. With 4 bases clipped from V and 10 bases from J, the junction kept 9 bases outside the gene matches. The CDR3 is 14 residues long. Per germline, CDR1 SGHDT and CDR2 YYEEEE. The CDR3 DNA reads TGTGCCAGCAGCGAGGGGACTAGCCTCGTGGAGCAGTTCTTC. Encoded protein: CASSEGTSLVEQFF.

The gene calls are TRBV5-4 and TRBJ2-3; 8 bases map to TRBD2. After removal of 4 bases from V and 1 base from J, the junction contained 8 bases not matched to a gene. CDR1 and CDR2 from the germline V gene are SGHNT and YYREEE (reference sequence). The CDR3 is made up of 16 amino acids. CDR3 DNA sequence: TGTGCCAGCAGCCCCGGGGGGGCGGGAGGCACAGATACGCAGTATTTT. It codes for CASSPGGAGGTDTQYF.

The J gene is TRBJ1-5, the V gene TRBV2; D ambiguous. V lost 3 bases, J lost 9 bases, and 12 bases lay in between. Germline-derived CDR1 and CDR2 are SNHLY and FYNNEI. The CDR3 contains 13 residues. Here the CDR3 DNA reads TGTGCCAGCAGTGATGCTCCGAGAGGGCCCCAGCATTTT. Translated, it gives CASSDAPRGPQHF.

J is TRBJ2-5 and V is TRBV3-1 (or the pseudogene TRBV3-2), with 13 bases fitting TRBD2. Germline V gene data show CDR1 as LGHDT and CDR2 as YNNKEL (reference sequence). CDR3 length equals 17 residues. With V trimmed by 0 bases and J by 4 bases, 5 bases remained unmatched. CDR3 coding DNA: TGTGCCAGCAGCCAAGAGCGACTAGCGGGGGGAAGAGAGACCCAGTACTTC. Translated, it gives CASSQERLAGGRETQYF.

CDR3 protein: CASGLVITGNTGELFF. The CDR3 nucleotides read TGTGCTAGTGGTTTGGTAATCACAGGGAACACCGGGGAGCTGTTTTTT. The rearrangement uses TRBV12-5 and TRBJ2-2; perhaps TRBD1 as D (5 bases). Germline loops: CDR1 LGHNT, CDR2 FRNRAP. The V end lost 0 bases, the J end lost 1 base, and 9 bases lay between the germline ends. The CDR3 contains 16 residues.

The chain recombines TRBV5-6 with TRBJ1-6, with no clear D. CDR1 and CDR2 (germline): SGHDT, YYEEEE. The V gene lost 1 base and the J gene lost 0 bases, with 14 bases spanning the gap. This CDR3 contains 18 residues. In nucleotides, the CDR3 is TGTGCCAGCAGCTTGTGGCGAACTAAGAGCTCCTATAATTCACCCCTCCACTTT. It translates to CASSLWRTKSSYNSPLHF.

The V gene is TRBV4-1, the J gene TRBJ2-7, with 8 bases fitting TRBD1. V lost 4 bases and J lost 4; bases outside the gene matches: 6. CDR3 size: 14 residues. The germline CDR1 and CDR2 sequences are MGHRA and YSYEKL. DNA for the CDR3: TGCGCCAGCAGCCCAGGACAGGGCTGGTACGAGCAGTACTTC. Its protein is CASSPGQGWYEQYF.

The V and J genes are TRBV7-9 and TRBJ2-7; TRBD1 agrees at 7 bases. The CDR3 loop spans 14 amino acids. Germline values: CDR1 SEHNR, CDR2 FQNEAQ (reference sequence). After removal of 4 bases from V and 5 bases from J, the junction contained 8 bases not matched to a gene. CDR3 sequence reads: CASSSKRQGDEQYF. The CDR3 bases are TGTGCCAGCAGCTCCAAGAGACAGGGTGACGAGCAGTACTTC.